These 15 T cell receptor beta chains came from one sample sequenced in a study of blood T cell repertoires in COVID-19. Method: immunoSEQ multiplex PCR; TCRdb's copy keeps in-frame clones and lacks some. Of roughly 240,000 clones listed, roughly 85% were seen once; the top ten hold 4.5% to 5.5%. Sequenced input: peripheral blood. The source is a man aged 50 or older with COVID-19, enrolled during active disease.

The DNA of the CDR3 is TGCGCCAGCAGCTTTTCGGACACCATATATTTT. This gives the protein CASSFSDTIYF. The chain carries TRBV5-1 and TRBJ1-3; D call uncertain. Trimming stripped 2 bases from V and 8 bases from J, with 5 bases between. Germline V CDR1 and CDR2: SGHRS, YFSETQ. The CDR3 spans 11 residues.

V and J are TRBV6-4 and TRBJ2-2; tentatively, D is TRBD1 (6 bases). This CDR3 contains 16 residues. Germline CDR1 reads MRHNA; CDR2 reads SNTAGT. Trimming shortened V by 3 bases and J by 6 bases, and 17 bases separated the two germline ends. As DNA, the CDR3 is TGTGCCAGCAGTGAAATCCTGAAACAGGGCCCCGGGGAGCTGTTTTTT. It is translated as CASSEILKQGPGELFF.

The table lists this clone with a count of one. This rearrangement joins TRBV12-1 to TRBJ2-3; the table's D call of TRBD2 was not tested on the DNA. TRBV12-1 is a recognized pseudogene. CDR3 length: 15 amino acids. The CDR3 is CASSTDWLGGDTQYF. CDR3 nucleotides: TGTGCCAGCAGCACAGACTGGTTGGGGGGAGATACGCAGTATTTT.

V usage is TRBV4-3 and J usage is TRBJ1-2, with TRBD1 matching 7 bases. The CDR3 is 15 residues long. CDR1 and CDR2 from the germline V gene are LGHNA and YSLEER. V was pared by 5 bases and J by 4 bases, with 10 bases of the junction left unmatched. The CDR3 nucleotides are TGCGCCAGCAGCTATGACAGGGAAAGGGGCTATGGCTACACCTTC. It codes for CASSYDRERGYGYTF.

A single count supports this clone. This chain joins TRBV3-1 (or the pseudogene TRBV3-2) and TRBJ2-5, with D maybe TRBD2 (5 bases). CDR3 length: 13 amino acids. Germline values: CDR1 LGHDT, CDR2 YNNKEL (reference sequence). V was cut by 3 bases and J by 5 bases, with 10 bases left in between. CDR3 bases: TGTGCCAGCAGCCATACGGGGTGGGAGACCCAGTACTTC. Translated, it gives CASSHTGWETQYF.

This clone was counted a single time. The V call is TRBV6-5, the J call TRBJ1-2; D is uncertain. In germline, CDR1 is MNHEY, CDR2 SVGAGI. Deletions cut 8 bases from V and 4 bases from J, with 11 bases between. There are 12 residues in the CDR3. The CDR3 sequence: CASSTSFYGYTF. The CDR3 DNA reads as TGTGCCAGCTCTACGTCCTTCTATGGCTACACCTTC.

J is TRBJ1-2 and V is TRBV3-1 (or the pseudogene TRBV3-2); D unresolved. V lost 1 base and J 4 bases, leaving 13 bases between the germline ends. Germline V gives CDR1 LGHDT, CDR2 YNNKEL (reference sequence). The CDR3 contains 15 residues. The CDR3 spells CASSQGGGNVYGYTF. In DNA form, the CDR3 reads TGTGCCAGCAGCCAAGGAGGAGGGAACGTCTATGGCTACACCTTC.

The chain employs TRBV10-1 and TRBJ1-1; TRBD1 aligns across 9 bases. The V gene's germline CDR1 is WNHNN and CDR2 SYGVQD (reference sequence). Germline trimming cut 6 bases from V and 1 base from J; bases unmatched to any gene: 21. The CDR3 runs 20 residues. CDR3 bases: TGCGCCAGCAGCAGAGGGACAGGGACGGGCGTGGTCCGGCCGAACACTGAAGCTTTCTTT. Residues: CASSRGTGTGVVRPNTEAFF.

This clone has more than one count but fewer than ten. The chain recombines TRBV20-1 with TRBJ2-1; unclear D gene. The germline V gene has CDR1 DFQATT and CDR2 SNEGSKA (reference sequence). The CDR3 spans 11 residues. Trimming took 5 bases from V and 10 from J, leaving 12 bases between them. DNA of the CDR3: TGCAGTGCTGGCAATTCCAGGGAGCAGTTCTTC. Its protein is CSAGNSREQFF.

The V and J genes are TRBV10-3 and TRBJ1-3; no definite D call. Between the trimmed V and J ends, which lost 3 bases and 0 bases, there was a span of 12 bases. Per the germline V gene, CDR1 is ENHRY and CDR2 is SYGVKD. CDR3 length: 16 residues. DNA for the CDR3: TGTGCCATCAGTGATGGGAGCAGTCCCTCTGGAAACACCATATATTTT. Translated: CAISDGSSPSGNTIYF.

The CDR3 sequence: CASSEQGSYNSPLHF. The CDR3 bases are TGTGCCAGCAGCGAACAGGGCTCCTATAATTCACCCCTCCACTTT. This chain joins TRBV7-2 and TRBJ1-6, with a weak D call TRBD1 (6 bases). With 5 bases removed from V and 0 bases from J, the gap between germline ends came to 8 bases. This CDR3 region has 15 residues. The germline CDR1 and CDR2 sequences are SGHTA and FQGNSA.

The J gene is TRBJ1-4, the V gene TRBV18; D possibly corresponds to TRBD1 (6 bases). From germline, CDR1 is KGHSH and CDR2 LQKENI. There are 17 residues in the CDR3. V was pared by 1 base and J by 0 bases, with 12 bases between. For the CDR3, the DNA is TGTGCCAGCTCACCACGACAGGCCCTTTCAACTAATGAAAAACTGTTTTTT. It encodes CASSPRQALSTNEKLFF.

This clone was counted a single time. The chain employs TRBV28 and TRBJ2-7, with D maybe TRBD2 (6 bases). V was trimmed by 5 bases and J by 1 base, leaving 15 bases between them. CDR3 length: 15 residues. Germline-derived CDR1 and CDR2 are MDHEN and SYDVKM. This CDR3 reads CASSGPGSGSYEQYF. For the CDR3, the DNA is TGTGCCAGCAGTGGCCCCGGGAGCGGTTCCTACGAGCAGTACTTC. Full variable domain (rest looked up from reference TRBV28 and TRBJ2-7): DVKVTQSSRYLVKRTGEKVFLECVQDMDHENMFWYRQDPGLGLRLIYFSYDVKMKEKGDIPEGYSVSREKKERFSLILESASTNQTSMYLCASSGPGSGSYEQYFGPGTRLTVT.

As DNA, the CDR3 is TGTGCCAGCAAGGGGCCACCGGGCGAGCAGTACTTC. It specifies CASKGPPGEQYF. V gene TRBV5-4 combines with J gene TRBJ2-7; D is perhaps TRBD1 (5 bases). Trimming pared 6 bases from V and 6 bases from J, leaving 13 bases between. This CDR3 is built from 12 residues. The V gene's germline CDR1 is SGHNT and CDR2 YYREEE (reference sequence). Based on the CDR3 plus reference TRBV5-4 and TRBJ2-7, the full variable domain is ETGVTQSPTHLIKTRGQQVTLRCSSQSGHNTVSWYQQALGQGPQFIFQYYREEENGRGNFPPRFSGLQFPNYSSELNVNALELDDSALYLCASKGPPGEQYFGPGTRLTVT.

The sample holds many counts of this clone. The chain has TRBV3-1 (or the pseudogene TRBV3-2) and TRBJ1-4; 7 bases are shared with TRBD1. CDR1 and CDR2 from the germline V gene are LGHDT and YNNKEL (reference sequence). Losses at the gene ends were 1 base for V and 16 bases for J; bases not matched to a gene: 9. This CDR3 has 13 residues. This CDR3 is CASSQGMTDRRFF. In DNA form, the CDR3 reads TGTGCCAGCAGCCAAGGAATGACGGACAGGAGGTTTTTT.